The source of this TCR beta chain is a study of blood T cell repertoires in COVID-19. In the study overall: The study drew acute and convalescent COVID-19 samples from the United States, Italy and Spain. From T cells, B-cell-depleted T cells, or PBMCs came the material, which was cDNA or gDNA.

Germline lookup yields CDR1 SGHTA and CDR2 FQGTGA. V lost 5 bases and J lost 7, with 12 bases in between. The CDR3 contains 13 residues. Per the authors' pipeline: Researchers report that nucleated cell counts were estimated from reference gene primer amplification. Libraries were prepared by immunoSEQ multiplex PCR; TCRdb keeps only in-frame clonotypes and omits some of them. V and J calls and clone size come straight from that table; D and trimming were deduced from the DNA. Of tens of thousands of clones listed, around 90% are singletons. The chain is built from TRBV7-3 and TRBJ2-1; unclear D gene. Material for sequencing was peripheral blood. This receptor was taken from an elderly woman with active COVID-19. The CDR3 sequence: CASSPTWRNEQFF. The CDR3 bases are TGTGCCAGCAGCCCCACCTGGAGAAATGAGCAGTTCTTC.